The next 25 T cell receptor beta chains were all read from a single sample in a study of cytomegalovirus exposure and HLA in healthy donors. Researchers ran the PCR with 60 Vbeta and 13 Jbeta primers. The data were produced by immunoSEQ multiplex PCR, yet TCRdb's version contains in-frame clones alone and is incomplete. The sample lists about 140,000 clones, 73% seen once, with approximately 15% in the top ten. Sequencing was performed on PBMCs. The receptors come from a human donor in good health.

This clone has only one observation. V and J are TRBV15 and TRBJ2-7; 9 bases are shared with TRBD1. V was clipped by 2 bases and J by 6 bases; unmatched bases: 8. The germline gives CDR1 LNHNV, CDR2 YYDKDF (reference sequence). This CDR3 is built from 15 residues. The CDR3 spells CATSRFVDRGPEQYF. In DNA, the CDR3 is TGTGCCACCAGCAGATTTGTGGACAGGGGCCCCGAGCAGTACTTC.

This chain connects TRBV27 to TRBJ1-4, with 10 bases that match TRBD1. V was pared by 5 bases and J by 14 bases, with 11 bases of the junction left unmatched. CDR1 is MNHEY and CDR2 is SMNVEV in the germline V gene (reference sequence). This CDR3 is built from 14 residues. Written as DNA, the CDR3 is TGTGCCAGCAGTCCGCGGGACAGGGGCAGGCGGCTGTTTTTT. Protein product: CASSPRDRGRRLFF.

The chain links TRBV5-5 to TRBJ2-7; 11 nucleotides line up with TRBD2. The CDR3 contains 15 residues. Trimming at V came to 4 bases and at J to 3 bases, leaving 6 bases not matched to a gene. Germline CDR1 SGHKS, CDR2 YYEKEE (reference sequence). This CDR3 is CASSLTSGENYEQYF. DNA for the CDR3: TGTGCCAGCAGCCTGACTAGCGGGGAAAACTACGAGCAGTACTTC.

The chain links TRBV12-5 to TRBJ2-2; TRBD1 might be the D (6 bases). Germline loops: CDR1 LGHNT, CDR2 FRNRAP. CDR3 length: 16 amino acids. V dropped 5 bases and J dropped 1 base, with 14 bases sitting between them. The CDR3 loop is CASGTQTTGNTGELFF. CDR3 sequence (DNA): TGTGCTAGTGGTACCCAGACGACAGGGAACACCGGGGAGCTGTTTTTT.

The CDR3 nucleotides are TGTGCCAGCAGTTACTCGACTAGCGGGGAGACCCAGTACTTC. This gives the protein CASSYSTSGETQYF. This sequence joins TRBV6-5 and TRBJ2-5; 10 nucleotides align to TRBD2. Losses at the gene ends were 0 bases for V and 5 bases for J; bases not matched to a gene: 0. This CDR3 is 14 amino acids long. Germline V gene data show CDR1 as MNHEY and CDR2 as SVGAGI.

The V gene is TRBV13, the J gene TRBJ2-7; 9 bases match TRBD1. Trimming removed 4 bases from V and 5 bases from J; junction bases left unmatched: 6. The germline CDR1 and CDR2 sequences are PRHDT and FYEKMQ (reference sequence). The CDR3 is made up of 14 amino acids. Here the CDR3 reads CASSYRTGVHEQYF. CDR3 coding DNA: TGTGCCAGCAGCTACCGGACAGGGGTCCACGAGCAGTACTTC.

This clone was recorded a few times. Here the CDR3 reads CASSFKGDRGLRTGELFF. Here the CDR3 DNA reads TGTGCCAGCAGTTTTAAAGGCGACAGGGGGCTGAGAACCGGGGAGCTGTTTTTT. V gene TRBV5-5 combines with J gene TRBJ2-2; 10 positions match TRBD1. The ends lost 5 bases at V and 5 bases at J; junction bases unmatched: 15. The CDR3 spans 18 residues. Germline V gene data show CDR1 as SGHKS and CDR2 as YYEKEE (reference sequence).

This chain links TRBV11-3 with TRBJ1-2; D is unresolved. Germline assignment: CDR1 SGHNT and CDR2 YENEEA. Trimming shortened V by 5 bases and J by 4 bases, and 11 bases separated the two germline ends. There are 13 residues in the CDR3. In DNA form, the CDR3 reads TGTGCCAGCAGCCCTACACAGCTCTATGGCTACACCTTC. This sequence encodes CASSPTQLYGYTF.

The chain is built from TRBV5-4 and TRBJ2-7; 8 nucleotides agree with TRBD1. This CDR3 has 16 residues. V lost 0 bases, J lost 5 bases, and 10 bases stayed unmatched. Germline CDR1 is SGHNT and CDR2 is YYREEE (reference sequence). The CDR3 loop is CASSLAGTGGPNEQYF. The CDR3 nucleotides are TGTGCCAGCAGCTTGGCAGGGACAGGAGGTCCTAACGAGCAGTACTTC. The variable domain in full, completed from reference TRBV5-4 and TRBJ2-7, reads ETGVTQSPTHLIKTRGQQVTLRCSSQSGHNTVSWYQQALGQGPQFIFQYYREEENGRGNFPPRFSGLQFPNYSSELNVNALELDDSALYLCASSLAGTGGPNEQYFGPGTRLTVT.

This chain joins TRBV6-5 and TRBJ2-7, with D unresolved. V was pared by 7 bases and J by 6 bases, with 7 bases between. This CDR3 has 10 residues. CDR1 and CDR2 (germline): MNHEY, SVGAGI. CDR3 sequence reads: CASILLEQYF. In DNA, the CDR3 is TGTGCCAGCATACTCCTCGAGCAGTACTTC.

The chain joins TRBV6-5 to TRBJ1-4, with D maybe TRBD1 (5 bases). The germline V gene encodes CDR1 MNHEY and CDR2 SVGAGI. The V end was cut by 1 base, the J end by 2 bases, with 8 bases between. This CDR3 spans 15 amino acids. DNA of the CDR3: TGTGCCAGCAGTTACTACGGGGGGACTAATGAAAAACTGTTTTTT. Encoded protein: CASSYYGGTNEKLFF.

The chain joins TRBV28 to TRBJ1-4; 10 bases agree with TRBD1. The junction had 17 bases not matched to a gene; V was cut back by 10 bases and J by 15 bases. This CDR3 contains 14 residues. Germline loops: CDR1 MDHEN, CDR2 SYDVKM. CDR3 nucleotide sequence: TGTGCCACCTACCGAGGGACAGGGGAAAGTAAGGTGTTTTTT. Its protein product is CATYRGTGESKVFF.

The rearrangement uses TRBV19 and TRBJ1-2; TRBD1 matches 7 bases. Germline values: CDR1 LNHDA, CDR2 SQIVND (reference sequence). J lost 8 bases, V lost 1 base, and 4 bases had no gene match. The CDR3 length is 13 residues. In DNA form, the CDR3 reads TGTGCCAGTAGTATAGTGGGGGACAGCGGCTACACCTTC. It is translated as CASSIVGDSGYTF.

The chain links TRBV4-1 to TRBJ1-5, with D maybe TRBD1 (6 bases). V shed 1 base and J shed 7 bases, with 20 bases lying between them. The CDR3 totals 17 residues. From germline, CDR1 is MGHRA and CDR2 YSYEKL. The CDR3 nucleotides are TGCGCCAGCAGCCAAGCTGGGGGCAGGAGAAGAGACCAGCCCCAGCATTTT. This sequence encodes CASSQAGGRRRDQPQHF.

J is TRBJ2-2 and V is TRBV15; D possibly corresponds to TRBD2 (5 bases). Trimming removed 7 bases from V and 7 bases from J, with 13 bases in between. There are 13 residues in the CDR3. Germline CDR1 is LNHNV and CDR2 is YYDKDF (reference sequence). In nucleotides, the CDR3 is TGTGCCACCACTCCTCGGGGTAGCGGGGAGCTGTTTTTT. This codes for CATTPRGSGELFF. Looking up the rest from reference TRBV15 and TRBJ2-2 gives the full variable domain: DAMVIQNPRYQVTQFGKPVTLSCSQTLNHNVMYWYQQKSSQAPKLLFHYYDKDFNNEADTPDNFQSRRPNTSFCFLDIRSPGLGDTAMYLCATTPRGSGELFFGEGSRLTVL.

This rearrangement joins TRBV2 to TRBJ2-5, with TRBD1 matching over 8 bases. Germline loops: CDR1 SNHLY, CDR2 FYNNEI. The CDR3 is 12 amino acids. The V and J ends lost 9 bases and 6 bases, in that order; junction bases with no gene match: 6. The CDR3 loop reads CASTGQGQTQYF. For the CDR3, the DNA is TGTGCCAGTACAGGACAGGGACAGACCCAGTACTTC.

This clone has a handful of counts. This chain joins TRBV29-1 and TRBJ1-1, with 9 nucleotides matching TRBD1. From germline, CDR1 is SQVTM and CDR2 ANQGSEA. J gave up 4 bases and V 6 bases, and 9 bases lay outside the gene matches. The CDR3 covers 14 residues. As DNA, the CDR3 is TGCAGCGTCCTCACAGGGGGCGGGGGCACTGAAGCTTTCTTT. Protein product: CSVLTGGGGTEAFF.

The DNA for the CDR3 is TGTGCCAGCAGCCCCCGGTCGGGGTTGGGGAATTCACCCCTCCACTTT. This codes for CASSPRSGLGNSPLHF. The chain couples TRBV7-8 to TRBJ1-6; no firm D call. The germline V gene encodes CDR1 SGHVS and CDR2 FQNEAQ. The CDR3 has 16 amino acids. Between the trimmed V and J ends, which lost 5 bases and 7 bases, there was a span of 18 bases.

This clone has only one observation. This chain uses TRBV5-1 with TRBJ2-7; tentatively, D is TRBD2 (5 bases). Germline V gene sequence: CDR1 SGHRS, CDR2 YFSETQ. This CDR3 has 13 amino acids. V dropped 4 bases and J dropped 2 bases, with 10 bases sitting between them. The DNA of the CDR3 is TGCGCCAGCAGCGAGGTGGGAGCCTACGAGCAGTACTTC. It is translated as CASSEVGAYEQYF.

The rearrangement links TRBV6-5 to TRBJ1-2; D remains ambiguous. The CDR3 totals 12 residues. Germline CDR1 is MNHEY and CDR2 is SVGAGI. Trimming removed 5 bases from V and 6 bases from J, with 10 bases in between. Here the CDR3 DNA reads TGTGCCAGCAGTAGAGGCTCGGATGGCTACACCTTC. This encodes CASSRGSDGYTF.

This rearrangement joins TRBV2 to TRBJ1-6, with 7 bases aligning to TRBD1. Germline values: CDR1 SNHLY, CDR2 FYNNEI. V shed 5 bases and J 7 bases; nucleotides not matched to a gene: 5. The CDR3 totals 14 residues. Here the CDR3 reads CASSTGTENSPLHF. CDR3 nucleotides: TGTGCCAGCAGTACCGGGACAGAGAATTCACCCCTCCACTTT.

The genes are TRBV6-1 and TRBJ2-1; TRBD2 matches 9 bases. The CDR3 sequence is 15 residues long. Germline lookup yields CDR1 MNHNS and CDR2 SASEGT. V was clipped by 1 base and J by 6 bases; unmatched bases: 4. The CDR3 loop reads CASSEVLAGLNEQFF. As DNA, the CDR3 is TGTGCCAGCAGTGAAGTACTAGCGGGTCTCAATGAGCAGTTCTTC.

DNA of the CDR3: TGTGCCAGCAGATCCGGGACAGGGGGGACCCAGTACTTC. It translates to CASRSGTGGTQYF. The chain recombines TRBV2 with TRBJ2-5; 11 nucleotides agree with TRBD1. This CDR3 is 13 amino acids long. Germline trimming cut 6 bases from V and 7 bases from J; bases unmatched to any gene: 4. Looked up from germline, CDR1 is SNHLY and CDR2 is FYNNEI.

V and J are TRBV6-1 and TRBJ2-4; TRBD1 might be the D (5 bases). Germline loops: CDR1 MNHNS, CDR2 SASEGT. This CDR3 is 12 amino acids long. V was cut by 3 bases and J by 6 bases, with 6 bases left in between. CDR3 region: CASSDTGNIQYF. CDR3 DNA: TGTGCCAGCAGTGACACAGGAAACATTCAGTACTTC.

The genes are TRBV19 and TRBJ2-1; 8 positions agree with TRBD2. Germline V lookup: CDR1 LNHDA, CDR2 SQIVND (reference sequence). The trim removed 8 bases at V and 5 bases at J, leaving 14 bases unmatched. This CDR3 region has 16 residues. The CDR3 DNA reads as TGTGCCAGTGGTAGCGGGGCCCTCCCCCCACACAATGAGCAGTTCTTC. Its protein is CASGSGALPPHNEQFF.